The 20 T cell receptor beta chains listed next were all sequenced from one sample in a study of beta chain features in type 1 diabetes. Findings and caveats of the study: TCRB CDR3s from Type 1 diabetes patients were moderately but significantly shorter in all four CD4+ subsets.

Every bit of the isolated RNA underwent reverse transcription, so sequencing read expressed TCRB transcripts. Produced via immunoSEQ multiplex PCR; TCRdb's table is partial and in-frame only. The sample yields more than 300,000 clones, 9.6% seen once. Which antigens these TCRs recognize remains unknown. Sequencing used central memory CD4+ T cells from blood. Receptors originate from a man aged 25 to 40 with type 1 diabetes.

The V and J genes are TRBV6-4 and TRBJ2-1; maybe TRBD2 (6 bases). The CDR3 length is 14 residues. Germline CDR1 is MRHNA and CDR2 is SNTAGT. V was trimmed by 6 bases and J by 4 bases, leaving 13 bases between them. The CDR3 protein is CASSFGLFYNEQFF. In DNA, the CDR3 is TGTGCCAGCAGCTTTGGACTATTTTACAATGAGCAGTTCTTC.

The chain couples TRBV27 to TRBJ2-7; TRBD1 agrees at 8 bases. This CDR3 spans 15 amino acids. CDR1 and CDR2 (germline): MNHEY, SMNVEV (reference sequence). V gave up 6 bases and J gave up 6 bases; unmatched junction bases: 13. Here the CDR3 DNA reads TGTGCCAGCAGCCGACCCCAGGGGGCGCGTCCCGAGCAGTACTTC. Protein: CASSRPQGARPEQYF.

The chain uses TRBV6-1 and TRBJ1-5; 8 bases are shared with TRBD1. The CDR3 is made up of 13 amino acids. CDR1 is MNHNS and CDR2 is SASEGT in the germline V gene. With V trimmed by 7 bases and J by 11 bases, 10 bases remained unmatched. CDR3 DNA: TGTGCCAGCATTGGACAGGGCAAGGTGGCCCAGCATTTT. As protein: CASIGQGKVAQHF.

This clone has more than one count but fewer than ten. The CDR3 nucleotides read TGTGCCAGTAGCAGCGGGACTAGCGGGACGGCCGGGGAGCTGTTTTTT. Protein sequence: CASSSGTSGTAGELFF. This chain connects TRBV19 to TRBJ2-2; 13 bases agree with TRBD2. The trim removed 6 bases at V and 6 bases at J, leaving 7 bases unmatched. This CDR3 has 16 residues. Germline-derived CDR1 and CDR2 are LNHDA and SQIVND (reference sequence). Drawing the rest from reference TRBV19 and TRBJ2-2, the complete variable domain is DGGITQSPKYLFRKEGQNVTLSCEQNLNHDAMYWYRQDPGQGLRLIYYSQIVNDFQKGDIAEGYSVSREKKESFPLTVTSAQKNPTAFYLCASSSGTSGTAGELFFGEGSRLTVL.

The J gene is TRBJ1-1, the V gene TRBV27, with 7 bases that match TRBD1. V trimming: 5 bases; J trimming: 1 base; junction bases outside the gene matches: 4. Germline CDR1 is MNHEY and CDR2 is SMNVEV (reference sequence). The CDR3 spans 14 residues. For the CDR3, the DNA is TGTGCCAGCAGTACCCAGGGGGGGAACACTGAAGCTTTCTTT. Translation gives CASSTQGGNTEAFF.

This clone came up many times. The genes are TRBV28 and TRBJ1-2, with 8 positions matching TRBD1. The CDR3 sequence is 15 residues long. J lost 5 bases, V lost 1 base, and 6 bases had no gene match. CDR1 is MDHEN, CDR2 SYDVKM, per germline. The CDR3 DNA is TGTGCCAGCAGTTTATCGGACCGGACAGGGTATGGCTACACCTTC. It is translated as CASSLSDRTGYGYTF.

This clone was seen more than once but under ten times. The chain combines TRBV14 with TRBJ2-6; 7 bases map to TRBD1. This CDR3 contains 18 residues. Per the germline V gene, CDR1 is SGHDN and CDR2 is FVKESK. Losses at the gene ends were 5 bases for V and 4 bases for J; bases not matched to a gene: 14. In DNA, the CDR3 is TGTGCCAGCAGCTCTACTACAAGGGGGCAATCCGGGGCCAACGTCCTGACTTTC. Translated, it gives CASSSTTRGQSGANVLTF.

This clone was seen just once. The chain recombines TRBV6-5 with TRBJ1-2; perhaps TRBD1 as D (5 bases). The ends were cut back, 10 bases at V and 0 bases at J, with 18 bases in the middle. Germline assignment: CDR1 MNHEY and CDR2 SVGAGI. This CDR3 is 15 amino acids long. The CDR3 protein is CATAAGDLANYGYTF. In DNA form, the CDR3 reads TGTGCCACCGCGGCGGGGGACTTAGCTAACTATGGCTACACCTTC.

A few counts support this clone. The rearrangement joins TRBV9 to TRBJ1-2, with a tentative D call TRBD1 (6 bases). In germline, CDR1 is SGDLS, CDR2 YYNGEE. Trimming left V 8 bases short and J 2 bases short, with 16 bases between. This CDR3 contains 14 residues. The DNA of the CDR3 is TGTGCCAGTGGCCGGGACACTAAAAACTATGGCTACACCTTC. Translation gives CASGRDTKNYGYTF. Full variable domain (missing parts from reference TRBV9 and TRBJ1-2): DSGVTQTPKHLITATGQRVTLRCSPRSGDLSVYWYQQSLDQGLQFLIQYYNGEERAKGNILERFSAQQFPDLHSELNLSSLELGDSALYFCASGRDTKNYGYTFGSGTRLTVV.

In this sample, this clone turned up a few times. Other nucleotide sequences from this sample produce the same CDR3. This chain joins TRBV18 and TRBJ2-7; 7 nucleotides line up with TRBD1. The CDR3 runs 14 residues. The junction had 6 bases not matched to a gene; V was cut back by 3 bases and J by 4 bases. Germline CDR1 KGHSH, CDR2 LQKENI. CDR3 DNA: TGTGCCAGCTCACCCGGGACAGAGACTTACGAGCAGTACTTC. Translated, it gives CASSPGTETYEQYF.

The chain links TRBV7-8 to TRBJ2-1; D call uncertain. This CDR3 spans 15 amino acids. V shed 1 base and J shed 0 bases, with 7 bases lying between them. CDR1 SGHVS and CDR2 FQNEAQ come from the germline V gene. The CDR3 here is CASSLGTPSYNEQFF. DNA for the CDR3: TGTGCCAGCAGCTTAGGGACCCCCTCCTACAATGAGCAGTTCTTC.

The sample holds a few counts of this clone. V usage is TRBV28 and J usage is TRBJ1-2; no clear D gene. The CDR3 loop spans 14 amino acids. The V end was cut by 5 bases, the J end by 4 bases, with 14 bases between. CDR1 and CDR2 from the germline V gene are MDHEN and SYDVKM. The CDR3 DNA reads TGTGCCAGCAGTCCCCCGGGAGGTACCTATGGCTACACCTTC. It encodes CASSPPGGTYGYTF.

The gene calls are TRBV5-1 and TRBJ2-7; 8 bases map to TRBD2. This CDR3 region has 14 residues. Germline V gives CDR1 SGHRS, CDR2 YFSETQ. J gave up 5 bases and V 4 bases, and 8 bases lay outside the gene matches. Here the CDR3 DNA reads TGCGCCAGCAGCCCCCGGGAGGGTAGCAACGAGCAGTACTTC. Translation: CASSPREGSNEQYF.

The rearrangement joins TRBV7-9 to TRBJ2-3, with unresolved D. The CDR3 has 15 residues. V was cut by 5 bases and J by 0 bases, with 12 bases left in between. Germline CDR1 is SEHNR and CDR2 is FQNEAQ (reference sequence). The CDR3 reads CASSPNRDSTDTQYF. The CDR3 DNA reads as TGTGCCAGCAGCCCGAACCGAGACAGCACAGATACGCAGTATTTT.

This clone showed up many times. The chain combines TRBV5-1 with TRBJ2-7; no reliable D call. Germline lookup yields CDR1 SGHRS and CDR2 YFSETQ. The CDR3 loop spans 16 amino acids. Trimming pared 0 bases from V and 0 bases from J, leaving 13 bases between. CDR3 in amino acids: CASSLDVSVVSYEQYF. The CDR3 bases are TGCGCCAGCAGCTTGGATGTGAGTGTGGTCTCCTACGAGCAGTACTTC.

This clone was picked up a small number of times. The CDR3 nucleotides are TGTGCCAGCAGCTTTAGCGGGAGTCCAGAGACCCAGTACTTC. It translates to CASSFSGSPETQYF. The chain recombines TRBV7-8 with TRBJ2-5; 9 bases align to TRBD2. V lost 3 bases, J lost 4 bases, and 3 bases stayed unmatched. CDR3 length equals 14 residues. CDR1 and CDR2 from the germline V gene are SGHVS and FQNEAQ. Combining the CDR3 with reference TRBV7-8 and TRBJ2-5 gives the whole variable domain GAGVSQSPRYKVAKRGQDVALRCDPISGHVSLFWYQQALGQGPEFLTYFQNEAQLDKSGLPSDRFFAERPEGSVSTLKIQRTQQEDSAVYLCASSFSGSPETQYFGPGTRLLVL.

This clone was seen more than once but under ten times. J is TRBJ2-1 and V is TRBV7-2; TRBD2 might be the D (6 bases). The ends were cut back, 5 bases at V and 9 bases at J, with 14 bases in the middle. This CDR3 has 13 amino acids. The germline gives CDR1 SGHTA, CDR2 FQGNSA. Here the CDR3 reads CASSVPSVGEQFF. As DNA, the CDR3 is TGTGCCAGCAGCGTCCCTAGCGTCGGTGAGCAGTTCTTC.

The chain is built from TRBV6-1 and TRBJ2-5; TRBD1 matches at 7 bases. Germline V gene lookup returns CDR1 MNHNS and CDR2 SASEGT. CDR3 length: 14 amino acids. The junction had 3 bases not matched to a gene; V was cut back by 5 bases and J by 0 bases. CDR3 bases: TGTGCCAGCAGTCGGGACAGTTACCAAGAGACCCAGTACTTC. This encodes CASSRDSYQETQYF.

This clone was recorded a few times. The DNA of the CDR3 is TGTGCCAGCAGTTTACGAAGTGATGGGGCCGAGCAGTACTTC. This translates into CASSLRSDGAEQYF. The chain combines TRBV27 with TRBJ2-7; D may be TRBD1 (5 bases). Between the trimmed V and J ends, which lost 2 bases and 6 bases, there was a span of 14 bases. Germline loops: CDR1 MNHEY, CDR2 SMNVEV (reference sequence). This CDR3 is built from 14 residues.

This chain connects TRBV6-6 to TRBJ2-3; 7 bases are a match to TRBD1. Germline assignment: CDR1 MNHNY and CDR2 SVGAGI (reference sequence). The CDR3 extends over 13 amino acids. V shed 10 bases and J 4 bases; nucleotides not matched to a gene: 8. In DNA form, the CDR3 reads TGTGCCATCAATCGGGACAGCGCAGATACGCAGTATTTT. It codes for CAINRDSADTQYF.